This is a list of T cell receptor beta chains from one sample in a study of T cell responses to AZD1222 COVID-19 vaccine. Only in-frame clones appear in the TCRdb table, and some are missing; sequencing was by immunoSEQ multiplex PCR. The repertoire consists of approximately 130,000 clones, with around 89% occurring once and the leading ten covering over 8.5%. The material was peripheral blood, obtained on day 0 of MenACWY control vaccination. The receptors originated from an adult in good health. CDR3s include the opening cysteine and the closing phenylalanine or tryptophan. The D gene is left open where the match is weak. Clone size is shown for a subset of rows, as once, few, many or a class of expanded clone.

j_call v_call d_call clone_size cdr3_nt cdr3_aa
TRBJ2-7 TRBV7-2 TRBD1 - TGTGCCAGCAGCTTAGGTGTGACAGGGGGATACGAGCAGTACTTC CASSLGVTGGYEQYF
TRBJ2-5 TRBV7-3 TRBD2 - TGTGCCAGCAGCTCCATAGCGGGAGGGGAGACCCAGTACTTC CASSSIAGGETQYF
TRBJ1-2 TRBV12-3/TRBV12-4 - - TGTGCCAGCAGTTTAACAGGTGTCACCGGCTACACCTTC CASSLTGVTGYTF
TRBJ2-1 TRBV7-3 TRBD2 - TGTGCCAGCAGCTGGTCCGGGACTAGCAGGGACAATGAGCAGTTCTTC CASSWSGTSRDNEQFF
TRBJ2-1 TRBV10-3 - - TGTGCCACACGGCCCGTAGCCGCGGGAAATGAGCAGTTCTTC CATRPVAAGNEQFF
TRBJ2-1 TRBV20-1 - - TGCAGTGCTAGTATAGGGAGCTCCTACAATGAGCAGTTCTTC CSASIGSSYNEQFF
TRBJ2-7 TRBV7-2 - - TGTGCCAGCGCTGGGTCAATCTCCTACGAGCAGTACTTC CASAGSISYEQYF
TRBJ1-1 TRBV11-3 TRBD1 - TGTGCCAGCAGCTCCCGACAGGGGGCGTACACTGAAGCTTTCTTT CASSSRQGAYTEAFF
TRBJ1-2 TRBV7-2 - few TGTGCCAGCAGCGAGCAGTTAGAAAGGAGCTACACCTTC CASSEQLERSYTF
TRBJ1-5 TRBV28 - - TGTGCCAGCAGTATCAATCAGCCCCAGCATTTT CASSINQPQHF
TRBJ2-2 TRBV28 - - TGTGCCAGCAGCATACAGAGTACCGGGGAGCTGTTTTTT CASSIQSTGELFF
TRBJ2-7 TRBV25-1 TRBD2 - TGTGCCAGCAGTGAATGGCCGGGAGGTTCGAAACCTGACGAGCAGTACTTC CASSEWPGGSKPDEQYF
TRBJ1-2 TRBV29-1 - - TGCAGCGTCTCCGGTGCGGGCCCATATGGCTACACCTTC CSVSGAGPYGYTF
TRBJ1-1 TRBV5-6 - - TGTGCCAGCAGCTTGGCGGGGACGAACGCTGAAGCTTTCTTT CASSLAGTNAEAFF
TRBJ1-1 TRBV10-2 - - TGCGCCAGCAGCGAAGAAGGACGGGGGGTCCAGACTGAAGCTTTCTTT CASSEEGRGVQTEAFF
TRBJ1-6 TRBV6-5 TRBD1 - TGTGCCAGCAGTCCCCGGGACAGGGGTAACTCACCCCTCCACTTT CASSPRDRGNSPLHF
TRBJ2-1 TRBV20-1 - - TGCAGTGCTAGAGACTATAATGAGCAGTTCTTC CSARDYNEQFF
TRBJ2-1 TRBV29-1 TRBD2 - TGCAGCGTCCTGGGTCGGGAGGTGTACAATGAGCAGTTCTTC CSVLGREVYNEQFF
TRBJ2-2 TRBV24-1 - - TGTGCCACCAGTGATCGTTTATCCGGGGCGTACACCGGGGAGCTGTTTTTT CATSDRLSGAYTGELFF
TRBJ1-6 TRBV7-2 - - TGTGCCAGCAGCGCCTGGGTTAAACATTCACCCCTCCACTTT CASSAWVKHSPLHF
TRBJ2-4 TRBV5-1 TRBD2 - TGCGCCAGCAGCTTGGAGAGCGGGGGGCTAACCAAAAACATTCAGTACTTC CASSLESGGLTKNIQYF
TRBJ2-5 TRBV2 - - TGTGCCAGCAGTGCCCCACTCCAAGAGACCCAGTACTTC CASSAPLQETQYF
TRBJ2-5 TRBV4-1 TRBD1 - TGCGCCAGCAGCCCCCTGGGGACAGGTAGTAGAGAGACCCAGTACTTC CASSPLGTGSRETQYF
TRBJ2-5 TRBV30 TRBD2 - TGTGCCTGGAGTGTACTTCGGACTAGCGGGACTCAAGAGACCCAGTACTTC CAWSVLRTSGTQETQYF
TRBJ2-1 TRBV7-9 TRBD1 - TGTGCCAGCAGCCCGGGACAGGGGAAGAATGAGCAGTTCTTC CASSPGQGKNEQFF
TRBJ1-2 TRBV27 - once TGTGCCAGCAGCCGAAAACAGGGTAATCATGGCTACACCTTC CASSRKQGNHGYTF
TRBJ1-4 TRBV5-6 TRBD1 - TGTGCCAGCAGCTTAACCGGGACAGGGGAACATGAAAAACTGTTTTTT CASSLTGTGEHEKLFF